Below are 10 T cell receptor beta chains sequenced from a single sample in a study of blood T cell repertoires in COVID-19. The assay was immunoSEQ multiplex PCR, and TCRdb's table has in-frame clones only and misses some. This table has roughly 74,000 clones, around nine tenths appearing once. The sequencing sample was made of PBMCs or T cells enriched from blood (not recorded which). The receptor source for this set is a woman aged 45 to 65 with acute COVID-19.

The DNA of the CDR3 is TGTGCCAGCACCGAGGACTCTGGAAACACCATATATTTT. Protein: CASTEDSGNTIYF. The genes are TRBV12-3 or TRBV12-4 and TRBJ1-3; unclear D gene. The CDR3 runs 13 residues. V shed 7 bases and J shed 0 bases, with 7 bases lying between them.

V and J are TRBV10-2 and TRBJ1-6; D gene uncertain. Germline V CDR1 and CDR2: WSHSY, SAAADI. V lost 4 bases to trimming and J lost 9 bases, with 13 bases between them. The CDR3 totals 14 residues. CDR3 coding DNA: TGCGCCAGCAGTGCGGAGGGCTGGGTTTCACCCCTCCACTTT. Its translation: CASSAEGWVSPLHF.

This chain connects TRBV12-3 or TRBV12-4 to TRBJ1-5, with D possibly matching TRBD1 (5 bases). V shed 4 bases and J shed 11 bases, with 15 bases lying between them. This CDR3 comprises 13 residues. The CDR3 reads CASSSGVGGAQHF. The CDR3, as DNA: TGTGCCAGCAGTTCGGGGGTGGGTGGCGCCCAGCATTTT.

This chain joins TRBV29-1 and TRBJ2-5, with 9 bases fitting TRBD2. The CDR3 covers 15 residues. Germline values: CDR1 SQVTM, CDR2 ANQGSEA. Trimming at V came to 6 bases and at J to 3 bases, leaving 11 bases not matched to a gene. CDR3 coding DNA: TGCAGCGTGAGGGGCCAGCGGGAGGCCGAAGAGACCCAGTACTTC. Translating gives CSVRGQREAEETQYF.

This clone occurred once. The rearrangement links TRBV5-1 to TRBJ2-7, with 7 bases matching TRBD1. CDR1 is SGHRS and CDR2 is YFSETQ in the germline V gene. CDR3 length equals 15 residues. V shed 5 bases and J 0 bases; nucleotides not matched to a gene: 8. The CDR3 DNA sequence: TGCGCCAGCAGTACCAGGGGGACCGCCTCCTACGAGCAGTACTTC. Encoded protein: CASSTRGTASYEQYF.

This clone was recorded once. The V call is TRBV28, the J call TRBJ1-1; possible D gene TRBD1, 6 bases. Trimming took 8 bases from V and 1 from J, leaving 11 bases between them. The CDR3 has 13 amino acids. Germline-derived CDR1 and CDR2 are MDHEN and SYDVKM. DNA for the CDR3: TGTGCCAGCCTGGGACAATCGAACACTGAAGCTTTCTTT. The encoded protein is CASLGQSNTEAFF. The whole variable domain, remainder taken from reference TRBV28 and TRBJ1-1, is DVKVTQSSRYLVKRTGEKVFLECVQDMDHENMFWYRQDPGLGLRLIYFSYDVKMKEKGDIPEGYSVSREKKERFSLILESASTNQTSMYLCASLGQSNTEAFFGQGTRLTVV.

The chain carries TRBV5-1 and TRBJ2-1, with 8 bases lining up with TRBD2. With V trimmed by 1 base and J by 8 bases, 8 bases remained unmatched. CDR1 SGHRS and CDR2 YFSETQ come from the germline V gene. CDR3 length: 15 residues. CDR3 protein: CASSLLAGGRDEQFF. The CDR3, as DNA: TGCGCCAGCAGCTTGCTCGCGGGAGGCCGGGATGAGCAGTTCTTC.

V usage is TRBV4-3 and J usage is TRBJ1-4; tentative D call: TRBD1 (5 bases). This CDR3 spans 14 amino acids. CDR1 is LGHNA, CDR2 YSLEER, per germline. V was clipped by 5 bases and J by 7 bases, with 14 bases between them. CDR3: CASSFDSDREKLFF. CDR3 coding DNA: TGCGCCAGCAGCTTCGACAGCGACCGTGAAAAACTGTTTTTT.

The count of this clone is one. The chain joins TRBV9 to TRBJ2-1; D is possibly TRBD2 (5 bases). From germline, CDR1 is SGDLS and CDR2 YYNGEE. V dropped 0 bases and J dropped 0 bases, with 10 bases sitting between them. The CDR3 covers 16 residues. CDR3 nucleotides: TGTGCCAGCAGCGTAGAGGTGGGGAGCTCCTACAATGAGCAGTTCTTC. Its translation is CASSVEVGSSYNEQFF.

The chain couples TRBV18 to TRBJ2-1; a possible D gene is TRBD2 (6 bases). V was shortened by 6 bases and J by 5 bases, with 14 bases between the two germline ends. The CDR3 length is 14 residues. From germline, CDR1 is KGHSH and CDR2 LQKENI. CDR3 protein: CASSISGGNNEQFF. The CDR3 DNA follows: TGTGCCAGCTCCATTAGCGGAGGAAACAATGAGCAGTTCTTC.